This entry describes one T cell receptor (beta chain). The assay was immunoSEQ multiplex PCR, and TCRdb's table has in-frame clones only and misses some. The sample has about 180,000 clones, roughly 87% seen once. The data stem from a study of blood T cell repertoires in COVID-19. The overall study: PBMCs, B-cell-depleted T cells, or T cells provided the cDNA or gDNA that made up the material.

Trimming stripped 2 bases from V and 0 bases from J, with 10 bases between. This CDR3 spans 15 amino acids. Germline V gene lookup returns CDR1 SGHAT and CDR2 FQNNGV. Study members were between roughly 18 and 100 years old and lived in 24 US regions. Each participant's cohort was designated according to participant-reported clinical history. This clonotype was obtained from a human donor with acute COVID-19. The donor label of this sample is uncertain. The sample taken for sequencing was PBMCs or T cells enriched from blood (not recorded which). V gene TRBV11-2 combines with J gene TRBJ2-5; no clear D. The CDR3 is CASSLQASDQETQYF. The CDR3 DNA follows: TGTGCCAGCAGCTTACAGGCTTCTGACCAAGAGACCCAGTACTTC.